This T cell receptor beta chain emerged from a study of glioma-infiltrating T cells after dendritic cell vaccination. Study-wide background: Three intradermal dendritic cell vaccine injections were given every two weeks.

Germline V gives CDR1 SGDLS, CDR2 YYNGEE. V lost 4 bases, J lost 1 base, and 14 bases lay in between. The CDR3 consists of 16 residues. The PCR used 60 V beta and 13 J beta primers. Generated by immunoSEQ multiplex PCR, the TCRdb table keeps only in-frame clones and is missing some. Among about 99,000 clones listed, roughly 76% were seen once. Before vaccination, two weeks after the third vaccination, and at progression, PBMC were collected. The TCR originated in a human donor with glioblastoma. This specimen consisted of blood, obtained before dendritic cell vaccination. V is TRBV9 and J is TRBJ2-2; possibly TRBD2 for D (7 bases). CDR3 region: CASSKGGPVNTGELFF. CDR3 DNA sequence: TGTGCCAGCAGCAAGGGGGGGCCAGTGAACACCGGGGAGCTGTTTTTT.